Listed below are T cell receptor beta chains from one sample, sequenced in a study of graft-versus-host responses after intestinal transplantation. Data came from immunoSEQ multiplex PCR; TCRdb stores just in-frame clones and leaves some out. The data show about 15,000 clones, 30% to 40% seen once. The material was alloreactive CD8+ T cells from a mixed lymphocyte reaction culture, obtained before intestinal transplant. These receptors originate from a human patient who received an intestinal transplant. Each CDR3 is given with its conserved first and last residue. The order of the fields is J gene, D gene, clone size, V gene, CDR3 protein, CDR3 DNA. D genes are given only for firm matches. The size field is filled for only some rows; it gives once, few, many or a size class.

TRBJ2-5 . few TRBV27 CASSLNRFRETQYF TGTGCCAGCAGTTTAAACCGGTTCCGAGAGACCCAGTACTTC
TRBJ1-5 TRBD1 . TRBV7-8 CASSWTGPNQPQHF TGTGCCAGCTCGTGGACAGGACCCAATCAGCCCCAGCATTTT
TRBJ2-7 TRBD2 . TRBV9 CASSPTGSPGGEQYF TGTGCCAGCAGCCCCACGGGTAGTCCGGGGGGCGAGCAGTACTTC
TRBJ2-2 . once TRBV25-1 CASSDTNTGELFF TGTGCCAGCAGTGACACGAACACCGGGGAGCTGTTTTTT
TRBJ1-3 . few TRBV5-6 CASSLGLFSGNTIYF TGTGCCAGCAGCTTGGGCCTATTCTCTGGAAACACCATATATTTT
TRBJ1-2 . few TRBV10-3 CAISDVGQPNYGYTF TGTGCCATCAGTGACGTCGGACAGCCTAACTATGGCTACACCTTC
TRBJ2-7 . . TRBV10-3 CAISRVQDLSYEQYF TGTGCCATCAGTAGGGTTCAGGACTTATCCTACGAGCAGTACTTC
TRBJ2-7 . medium-sized TRBV27 CASSLSQGSYEQYF TGTGCCAGCAGTTTGAGTCAGGGATCCTACGAGCAGTACTTC
TRBJ2-7 . . TRBV19 CASSSNKRGSYEQYF TGTGCCAGTAGTAGCAACAAAAGGGGCTCCTACGAGCAGTACTTC
TRBJ2-3 TRBD1 . TRBV5-6 CASSYGGTGSYTDTQYF TGTGCCAGCAGCTACGGGGGGACAGGGAGTTACACAGATACGCAGTATTTT
TRBJ2-7 TRBD1 . TRBV12-5 CASAGPGQGDGEQYF TGTGCTAGTGCCGGACCGGGACAGGGGGATGGGGAGCAGTACTTC
TRBJ2-3 TRBD1 . TRBV30 CAWSVGQGADTQYF TGTGCCTGGAGTGTAGGGCAGGGGGCTGATACGCAGTATTTT
TRBJ2-1 TRBD2 . TRBV7-9 CASSPSYGGSGGAREQFF TGTGCCAGCAGCCCCTCTTACGGGGGTAGCGGGGGGGCAAGGGAGCAGTTCTTC
TRBJ2-7 . once TRBV5-1 CASSLYSGSYEQYF TGCGCCAGCAGCTTGTATTCCGGGAGCTACGAGCAGTACTTC
TRBJ1-1 . few TRBV4-1 CASSHWDSNTEAFF TGCGCCAGCAGCCATTGGGACTCAAACACTGAAGCTTTCTTT
TRBJ2-7 . few TRBV11-2 CASSMGGDRFHEQYF TGTGCCAGCAGCATGGGGGGGGACAGGTTCCACGAGCAGTACTTC
TRBJ2-7 TRBD1 . TRBV2 CASSWTGGISYEQYF TGTGCCAGCAGCTGGACAGGGGGAATCTCCTACGAGCAGTACTTC
TRBJ2-1 TRBD2 . TRBV15 CATSGRRGGNEQFF TGTGCCACCAGCGGCCGTCGGGGGGGCAATGAGCAGTTCTTC
TRBJ1-6 . once TRBV4-3 CASSQDQTYNSPLHF TGCGCCAGCAGCCAAGATCAAACCTATAATTCACCCCTCCACTTT
TRBJ1-3 . . TRBV4-3 CASSQGSGSSGNTIYF TGCGCCAGCAGCCAAGGCTCCGGGTCCTCTGGAAACACCATATATTTT
TRBJ1-3 . . TRBV7-9 CASSSGSGNTIYF TGTGCCAGCAGCTCGGGGTCTGGAAACACCATATATTTT
TRBJ1-4 . medium-sized TRBV30 CAWSVGQGYEKLFF TGTGCCTGGAGTGTAGGCCAGGGCTATGAAAAACTGTTTTTT
TRBJ2-1 . . TRBV4-3 CASSQVWRTSNEQFF TGCGCCAGCAGCCAAGTTTGGCGGACTTCAAATGAGCAGTTCTTC
TRBJ1-2 TRBD1 few TRBV6-6 CASSSGTDYTF TGTGCCAGCAGTTCCGGGACAGATTACACCTTC
TRBJ2-3 TRBD2 few TRBV2 CASSAGGYSTDTQYF TGTGCCAGCAGTGCGGGGGGGTATAGCACAGATACGCAGTATTTT
TRBJ2-1 . . TRBV19 CASSIARDPYNEQFF TGTGCCAGTAGTATTGCCAGGGATCCCTACAATGAGCAGTTCTTC
TRBJ2-7 . . TRBV11-2 CASSLAGPYEQYF TGTGCCAGCAGCTTAGCGGGTCCCTACGAGCAGTACTTC
TRBJ1-2 . . TRBV7-6 CASSLNPRDSYGYTF TGTGCCAGCAGCTTAAATCCCAGGGATTCCTATGGCTACACCTTC
TRBJ2-1 . few TRBV30 CAWSEAADEQFF TGTGCCTGGAGTGAAGCGGCGGATGAGCAGTTCTTC
TRBJ2-3 TRBD2 . TRBV5-6 CASSYSGGAADTQYF TGTGCCAGCAGCTATAGCGGGGGGGCCGCAGATACGCAGTATTTT
TRBJ1-1 . few TRBV7-9 CASSLWGGEASGDTEAFF TGTGCCAGCAGCTTATGGGGAGGGGAGGCATCCGGGGACACTGAAGCTTTCTTT
TRBJ1-2 . . TRBV10-2 CASSEGGSGHTF TGCGCCAGCAGTGAGGGGGGCAGTGGCCACACCTTC
TRBJ2-5 . . TRBV11-2 CASSLAKWETQYF TGTGCCAGCAGCTTAGCTAAATGGGAGACCCAGTACTTC